This T cell receptor (beta chain) came from a study of CD8+CD57+ T cells in acquired aplastic anemia. Study background: Mean DNA quantity obtained from sorted CD4+ and CD8+ cells was around 2.9 ug. Healthy donor sequencing depth: 9.5 million to 10.8 million CD4+, roughly 11 million CD8+ reads.

TCR beta VDJ and CDR3 were profiled, and genomic DNA was the template. Via MiXCR, TCRdb re-called the reads, giving one row per CDR3 protein. The profile shows tens of thousands of distinct CDR3 sequences, around 80% of them singletons. The CDR3 covers 15 residues. Germline assignment: CDR1 SGHNT and CDR2 YENEEA. Trimming cost V 6 bases and J 2 bases, with 14 bases left between them. This clonotype is judged medium-sized. Its antigen remains unknown. Overall study results and limits: Patients and controls shared roughly 28 CD8+ CDR3 sequences, which appeared highly expressed in patients and within their immunodominant clones.

The genes are TRBV11-3 and TRBJ2-1, with TRBD2 as a possible D gene (5 bases). This sequence was found in a human donor in good health, serving as a control. Sequenced: sorted CD4+, CD8+, or CD8+CD57+ T cells (not recorded which) from PBMCs. The CDR3 nucleotides read TGTGCCAGCAGATCACTAGGAAGAGCCTACAATGAGCAGTTCTTC. Encoded protein: CASRSLGRAYNEQFF.